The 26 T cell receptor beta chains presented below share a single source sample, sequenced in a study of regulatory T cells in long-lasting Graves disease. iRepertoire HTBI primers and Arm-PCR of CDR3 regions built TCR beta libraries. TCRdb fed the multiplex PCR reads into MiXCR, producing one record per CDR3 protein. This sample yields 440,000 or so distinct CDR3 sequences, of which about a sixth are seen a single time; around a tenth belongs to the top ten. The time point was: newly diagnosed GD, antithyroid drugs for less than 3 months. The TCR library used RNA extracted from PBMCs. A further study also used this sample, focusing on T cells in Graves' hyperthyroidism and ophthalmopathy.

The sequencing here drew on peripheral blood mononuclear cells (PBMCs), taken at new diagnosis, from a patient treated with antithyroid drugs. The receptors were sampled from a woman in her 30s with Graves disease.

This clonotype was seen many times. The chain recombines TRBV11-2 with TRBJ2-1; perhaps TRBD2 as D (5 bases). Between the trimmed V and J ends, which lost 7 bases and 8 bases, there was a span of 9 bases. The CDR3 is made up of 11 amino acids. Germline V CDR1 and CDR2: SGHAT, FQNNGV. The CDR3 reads CASTGIYEQFF. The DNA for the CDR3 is TGTGCCAGCACCGGGATCTATGAGCAGTTCTTC. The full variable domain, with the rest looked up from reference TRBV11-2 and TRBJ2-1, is EAGVAQSPRYKIIEKRQSVAFWCNPISGHATLYWYQQILGQGPKLLIQFQNNGVVDDSQLPKDRFSAERLKGVDSTLKIQPAKLEDSAVYLCASTGIYEQFFGPGTRLTVL.

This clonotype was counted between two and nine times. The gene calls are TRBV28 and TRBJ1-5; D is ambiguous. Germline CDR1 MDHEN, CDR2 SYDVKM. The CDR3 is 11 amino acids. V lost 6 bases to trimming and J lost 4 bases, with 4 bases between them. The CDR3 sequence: CASRQNQPQHF. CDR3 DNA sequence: TGTGCCAGCAGACAAAATCAGCCCCAGCATTTT.

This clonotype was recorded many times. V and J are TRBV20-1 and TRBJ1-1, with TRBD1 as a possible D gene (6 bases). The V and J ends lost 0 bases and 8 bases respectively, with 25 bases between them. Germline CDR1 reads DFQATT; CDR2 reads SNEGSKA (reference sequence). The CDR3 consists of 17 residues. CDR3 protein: CSARDEEGGPLVGEAFF. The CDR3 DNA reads TGCAGTGCTAGAGACGAGGAGGGGGGACCTCTCGTCGGAGAAGCTTTCTTT.

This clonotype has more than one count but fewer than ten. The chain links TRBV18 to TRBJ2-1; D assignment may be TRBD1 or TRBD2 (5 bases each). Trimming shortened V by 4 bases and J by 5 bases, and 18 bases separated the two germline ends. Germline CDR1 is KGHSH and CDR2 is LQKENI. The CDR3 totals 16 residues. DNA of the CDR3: TGTGCCAGCTCACAGATGGACGGGGCAGTCGACAATGAGCAGTTCTTC. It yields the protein CASSQMDGAVDNEQFF.

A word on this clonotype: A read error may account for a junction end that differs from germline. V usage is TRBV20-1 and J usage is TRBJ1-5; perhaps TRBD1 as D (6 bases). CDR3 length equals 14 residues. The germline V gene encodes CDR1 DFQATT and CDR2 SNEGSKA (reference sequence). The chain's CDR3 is CSASYLGASQSQHF. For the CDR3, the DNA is TGCAGTGCTAGCTATCTGGGGGCTTCTCAGTCCCAGCATTTT.

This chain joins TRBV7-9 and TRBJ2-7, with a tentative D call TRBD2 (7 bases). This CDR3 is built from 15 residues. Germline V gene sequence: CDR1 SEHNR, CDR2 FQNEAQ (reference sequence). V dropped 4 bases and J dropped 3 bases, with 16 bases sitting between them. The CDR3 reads CASSSRGDKNYEQYF. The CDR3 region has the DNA TGTGCCAGCAGCTCTCGGGGGGACAAAAACTACGAGCAGTACTTC.

CDR3 sequence: CASSVDVGLAGDEQFF. The DNA for the CDR3 is TGTGCCAGCAGCGTAGACGTCGGTCTAGCGGGAGATGAGCAGTTCTTC. The chain couples TRBV9 to TRBJ2-1; 10 bases agree with TRBD2. After removal of 0 bases from V and 8 bases from J, the junction contained 8 bases not matched to a gene. The CDR3 length is 16 residues. Per germline, CDR1 SGDLS and CDR2 YYNGEE.

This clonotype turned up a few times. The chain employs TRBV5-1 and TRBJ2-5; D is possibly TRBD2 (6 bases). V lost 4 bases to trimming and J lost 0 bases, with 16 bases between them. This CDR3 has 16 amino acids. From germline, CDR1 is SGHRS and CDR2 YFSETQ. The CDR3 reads CASSRMEEGYQETQYF. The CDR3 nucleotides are TGCGCCAGCAGCCGGATGGAGGAGGGGTACCAAGAGACCCAGTACTTC.

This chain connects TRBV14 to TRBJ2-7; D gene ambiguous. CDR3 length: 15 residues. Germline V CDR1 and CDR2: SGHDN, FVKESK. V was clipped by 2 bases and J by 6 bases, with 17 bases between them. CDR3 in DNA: TGTGCCAGCAGCCAAAAGACCGCCGCTTGGGTCGAGCAGTACTTC. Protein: CASSQKTAAWVEQYF.

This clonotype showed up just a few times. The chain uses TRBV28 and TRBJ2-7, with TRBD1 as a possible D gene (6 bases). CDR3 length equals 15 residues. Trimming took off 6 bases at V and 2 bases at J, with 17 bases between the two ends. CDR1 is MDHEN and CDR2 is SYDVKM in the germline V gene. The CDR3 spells CASSTSSGEPYEQYF. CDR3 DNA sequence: TGTGCCAGCAGCACCTCATCAGGGGAGCCCTACGAGCAGTACTTC.

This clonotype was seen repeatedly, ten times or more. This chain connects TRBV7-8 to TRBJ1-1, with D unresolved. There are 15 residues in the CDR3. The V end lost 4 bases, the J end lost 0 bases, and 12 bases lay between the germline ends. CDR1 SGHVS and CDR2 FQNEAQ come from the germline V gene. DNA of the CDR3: TGTGCCAGCAGCTCCGAACCGGCTCTGAACACTGAAGCTTTCTTT. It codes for CASSSEPALNTEAFF.

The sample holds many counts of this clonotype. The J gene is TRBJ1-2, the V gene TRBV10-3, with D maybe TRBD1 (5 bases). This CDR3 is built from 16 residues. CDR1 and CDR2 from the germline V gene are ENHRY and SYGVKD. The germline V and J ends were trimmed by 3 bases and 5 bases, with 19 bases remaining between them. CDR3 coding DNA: TGTGCCATCAGTGAACCGGGACGAACCTCGGCTTATGGCTACACCTTC. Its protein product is CAISEPGRTSAYGYTF.

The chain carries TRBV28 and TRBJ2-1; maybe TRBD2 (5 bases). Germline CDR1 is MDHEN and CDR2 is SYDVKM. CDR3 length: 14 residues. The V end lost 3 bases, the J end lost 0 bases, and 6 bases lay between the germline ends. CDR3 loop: CASSFAGSYNEQFF. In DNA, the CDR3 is TGTGCCAGCAGTTTCGCGGGCTCCTACAATGAGCAGTTCTTC.

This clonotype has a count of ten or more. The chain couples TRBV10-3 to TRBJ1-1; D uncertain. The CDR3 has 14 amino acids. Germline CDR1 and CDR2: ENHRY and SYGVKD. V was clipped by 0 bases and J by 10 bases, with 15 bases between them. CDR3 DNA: TGTGCCATCAGTGAGTCGCCCGACACATCGTTAGCTTTCTTT. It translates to CAISESPDTSLAFF.

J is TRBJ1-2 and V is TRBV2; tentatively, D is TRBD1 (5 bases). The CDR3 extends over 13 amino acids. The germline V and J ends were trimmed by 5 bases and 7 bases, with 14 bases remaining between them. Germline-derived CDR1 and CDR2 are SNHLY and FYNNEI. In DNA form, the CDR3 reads TGTGCCAGCAGTTCAAGGGGAGATGGTGGCTACACCTTC. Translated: CASSSRGDGGYTF.

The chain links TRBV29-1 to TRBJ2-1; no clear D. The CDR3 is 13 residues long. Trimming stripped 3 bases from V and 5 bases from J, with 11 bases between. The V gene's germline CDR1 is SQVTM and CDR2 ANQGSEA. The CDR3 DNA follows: TGCAGCGTTGACAGTCCAGAACACAATGAGCAGTTCTTC. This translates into CSVDSPEHNEQFF.

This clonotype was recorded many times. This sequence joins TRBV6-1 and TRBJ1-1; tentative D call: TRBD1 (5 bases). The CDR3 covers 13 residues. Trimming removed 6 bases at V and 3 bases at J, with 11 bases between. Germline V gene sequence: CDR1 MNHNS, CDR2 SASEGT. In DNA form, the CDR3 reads TGTGCCAGCAGATTGTTGGGGGACACTGAAGCTTTCTTT. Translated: CASRLLGDTEAFF.

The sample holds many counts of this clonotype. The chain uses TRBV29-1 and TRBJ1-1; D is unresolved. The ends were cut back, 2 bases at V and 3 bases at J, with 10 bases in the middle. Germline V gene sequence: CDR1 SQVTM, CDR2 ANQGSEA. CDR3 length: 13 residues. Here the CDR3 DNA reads TGCAGCGTTGAAAACGGTCGGGACACTGAAGCTTTCTTT. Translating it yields CSVENGRDTEAFF.

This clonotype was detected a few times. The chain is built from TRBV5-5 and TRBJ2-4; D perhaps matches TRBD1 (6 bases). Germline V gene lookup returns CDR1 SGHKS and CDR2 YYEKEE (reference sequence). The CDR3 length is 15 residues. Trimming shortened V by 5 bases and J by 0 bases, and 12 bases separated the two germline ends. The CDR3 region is CASRLQGLAKNIQYF. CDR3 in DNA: TGTGCCAGCAGGTTACAGGGTCTAGCCAAAAACATTCAGTACTTC. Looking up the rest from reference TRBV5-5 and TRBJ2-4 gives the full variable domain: DAGVTQSPTHLIKTRGQQVTLRCSPISGHKSVSWYQQVLGQGPQFIFQYYEKEERGRGNFPDRFSARQFPNYSSELNVNALLLGDSALYLCASRLQGLAKNIQYFGAGTRLSVL.

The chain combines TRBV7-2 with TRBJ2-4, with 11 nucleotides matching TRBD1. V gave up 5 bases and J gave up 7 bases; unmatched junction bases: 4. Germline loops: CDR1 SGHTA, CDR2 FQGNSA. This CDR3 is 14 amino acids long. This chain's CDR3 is CASSTGTGGNIQYF. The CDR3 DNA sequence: TGTGCCAGCAGCACTGGGACAGGGGGGAACATTCAGTACTTC. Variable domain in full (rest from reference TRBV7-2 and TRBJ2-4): GAGVSQSPSNKVTEKGKDVELRCDPISGHTALYWYRQSLGQGLEFLIYFQGNSAPDKSGLPSDRFSAERTGGSVSTLTIQRTQQEDSAVYLCASSTGTGGNIQYFGAGTRLSVL.

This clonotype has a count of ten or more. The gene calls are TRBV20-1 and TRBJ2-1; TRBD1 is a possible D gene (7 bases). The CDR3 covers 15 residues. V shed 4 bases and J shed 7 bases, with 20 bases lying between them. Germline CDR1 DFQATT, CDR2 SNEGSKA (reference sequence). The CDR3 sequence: CSAISRGAHGNEQFF. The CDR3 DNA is TGCAGTGCTATATCCAGGGGGGCACACGGGAATGAGCAGTTCTTC.

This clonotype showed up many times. The CDR3 nucleotides are TGTGCCAGCAGTTCACTAGCGGGAGGAGACGAGCAGTACTTC. Translating gives CASSSLAGGDEQYF. J is TRBJ2-7 and V is TRBV28; 12 bases line up with TRBD2. CDR1 and CDR2 (germline): MDHEN, SYDVKM. Germline trimming cut 4 bases from V and 5 bases from J; bases unmatched to any gene: 3. The CDR3 totals 14 residues.

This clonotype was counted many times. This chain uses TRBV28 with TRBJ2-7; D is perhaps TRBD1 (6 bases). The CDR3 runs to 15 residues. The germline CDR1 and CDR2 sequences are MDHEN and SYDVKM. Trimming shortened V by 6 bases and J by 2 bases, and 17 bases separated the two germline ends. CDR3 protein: CASSFNEQGTYEQYF. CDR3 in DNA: TGTGCCAGCAGCTTCAATGAACAGGGTACCTACGAGCAGTACTTC.

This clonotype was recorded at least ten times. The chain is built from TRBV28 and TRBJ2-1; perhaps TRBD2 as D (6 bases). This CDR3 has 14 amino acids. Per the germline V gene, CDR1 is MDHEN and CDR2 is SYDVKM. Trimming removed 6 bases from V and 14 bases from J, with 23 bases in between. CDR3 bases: TGTGCCAGCAGCCCACCGGAGGGAAGTTCCAAGGAGTTCTTC. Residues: CASSPPEGSSKEFF.

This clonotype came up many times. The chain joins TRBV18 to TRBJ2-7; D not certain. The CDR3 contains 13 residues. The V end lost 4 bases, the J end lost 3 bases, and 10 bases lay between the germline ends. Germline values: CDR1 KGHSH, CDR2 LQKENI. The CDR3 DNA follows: TGTGCCAGCTCACGAGACACGGACTACGAGCAGTACTTC. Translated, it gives CASSRDTDYEQYF.

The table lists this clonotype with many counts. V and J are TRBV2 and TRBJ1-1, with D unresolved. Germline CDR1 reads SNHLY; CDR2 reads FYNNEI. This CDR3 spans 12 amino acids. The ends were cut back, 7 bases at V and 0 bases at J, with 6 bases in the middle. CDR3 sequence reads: CASTIMNTEAFF. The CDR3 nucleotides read TGTGCCAGCACCATCATGAACACTGAAGCTTTCTTT.